This passage covers 8 T cell receptor beta chains from one sample sequenced in a study of blood T cell repertoires in COVID-19. The table came from immunoSEQ multiplex PCR; TCRdb's copy has only in-frame clones and leaves some out. The table has 150,000 to 200,000 clones, about 80% seen once; the top ten hold around 7%. Sequenced: PBMCs or T cells enriched from blood (not recorded which). Source of these receptors: a man aged 35-49 years who had recovered from COVID-19.

The genes are TRBV5-1 and TRBJ1-2; the D gene is possibly TRBD1 (6 bases). This CDR3 region has 16 residues. Germline values: CDR1 SGHRS, CDR2 YFSETQ. The V end was cut by 4 bases, the J end by 5 bases, with 21 bases between. CDR3: CASSAGGSGTPYGYTF. DNA of the CDR3: TGCGCCAGCAGCGCGGGGGGTTCCGGGACACCTTATGGCTACACCTTC. The complete variable domain, with remaining parts taken from reference TRBV5-1 and TRBJ1-2, reads KAGVTQTPRYLIKTRGQQVTLSCSPISGHRSVSWYQQTPGQGLQFLFEYFSETQRNKGNFPGRFSGRQFSNSRSEMNVSTLELGDSALYLCASSAGGSGTPYGYTFGSGTRLTVV.

The rearrangement joins TRBV5-1 to TRBJ2-3, with D tentatively TRBD2 (5 bases). CDR1 is SGHRS, CDR2 YFSETQ, per germline. The CDR3 has 15 residues. V was shortened by 0 bases and J by 5 bases, with 13 bases between the two germline ends. CDR3 sequence reads: CASSLERVTGDTQYF. Written as DNA, the CDR3 is TGCGCCAGCAGCTTGGAGAGGGTAACGGGAGATACGCAGTATTTT.

This clone occurred once. The chain employs TRBV4-3 and TRBJ2-1, with 8 bases fitting TRBD2. The CDR3 extends over 15 amino acids. Trimming removed 2 bases from V and 4 bases from J; junction bases left unmatched: 4. CDR1 is LGHNA and CDR2 is YSLEER in the germline V gene. This CDR3 reads CASSQSGGPYNEQFF. Here the CDR3 DNA reads TGCGCCAGCAGCCAAAGCGGGGGCCCTTACAATGAGCAGTTCTTC.

The rearrangement uses TRBV20-1 and TRBJ2-3, with D uncertain. This CDR3 spans 13 amino acids. The V and J ends lost 3 bases and 4 bases respectively, with 11 bases between them. CDR1 DFQATT and CDR2 SNEGSKA come from the germline V gene (reference sequence). CDR3 residues: CSASRIRADTQYF. CDR3 coding DNA: TGCAGTGCTAGTCGGATACGGGCAGATACGCAGTATTTT.

The gene calls are TRBV7-6 and TRBJ1-4, with no clear D. This CDR3 has 15 residues. Per the germline V gene, CDR1 is SGHVS and CDR2 is FNYEAQ. The V and J ends lost 2 bases and 8 bases respectively, with 15 bases between them. CDR3 amino acids: CASSLFYREGEKLFF. CDR3 nucleotides: TGTGCCAGCAGCTTATTTTATCGGGAAGGCGAAAAACTGTTTTTT.

V gene TRBV19 combines with J gene TRBJ1-1; D unresolved. V was shortened by 3 bases and J by 3 bases, with 14 bases between the two germline ends. Germline-derived CDR1 and CDR2 are LNHDA and SQIVND (reference sequence). The CDR3 contains 15 residues. The CDR3 is CASSISGRAHTEAFF. DNA for the CDR3: TGTGCCAGTAGTATCAGCGGTAGGGCCCACACTGAAGCTTTCTTT.

This clone was seen a single time. V is TRBV11-2 and J is TRBJ1-2, with 9 bases matching TRBD1. Trimming at V came to 5 bases and at J to 8 bases, leaving 9 bases not matched to a gene. Germline assignment: CDR1 SGHAT and CDR2 FQNNGV. This CDR3 has 14 amino acids. The CDR3 region is CASSGYRGQDGYTF. Here the CDR3 DNA reads TGTGCCAGCAGCGGATACAGGGGGCAGGACGGCTACACCTTC.

On this clone: Within the sample, other DNA sequences also encode this same CDR3. The chain couples TRBV5-1 to TRBJ1-2; 7 positions agree with TRBD1. The CDR3 covers 13 residues. V was clipped by 4 bases and J by 6 bases; unmatched bases: 6. Per germline, CDR1 SGHRS and CDR2 YFSETQ. The CDR3 region is CASSPRTGDGYTF. In DNA form, the CDR3 reads TGCGCCAGCAGCCCCCGGACAGGAGATGGCTACACCTTC. The full variable domain, with the rest looked up from reference TRBV5-1 and TRBJ1-2, is KAGVTQTPRYLIKTRGQQVTLSCSPISGHRSVSWYQQTPGQGLQFLFEYFSETQRNKGNFPGRFSGRQFSNSRSEMNVSTLELGDSALYLCASSPRTGDGYTFGSGTRLTVV.